This TCR beta chain was found in a study of cytomegalovirus exposure and HLA in healthy donors. For the study at large: About 85 million unique TCRs from HLA-typed donors were held in an early release of data. The study's findings and limits: Researchers had no immune exposure information except CMV serostatus available. Prior analysis indicated that the majority of TCR beta V segments exhibited productivity approximately 90% or approximately 30% of the time.

PCR primers comprised 60 Vbeta and 13 Jbeta primers. Produced via immunoSEQ multiplex PCR; TCRdb's table is partial and in-frame only. This table holds 150,000 to 200,000 clones. This CDR3 comprises 17 residues. Trimming removed 7 bases from V and 2 bases from J, with 23 bases in between. CDR1 is LNHDA and CDR2 is SQIVND in the germline V gene (reference sequence). Details on this clone: The antigen is undetermined.

The rearrangement joins TRBV19 to TRBJ1-2, with D maybe TRBD1 (5 bases). The source is a boy aged 5-17 years in good health and CMV-seronegative. The specimen sequenced was PBMCs. CDR3 residues: CASIGGQGRPLNYGYTF. CDR3 DNA: TGTGCCAGTATTGGCGGACAAGGGCGGCCCTTAAACTATGGCTACACCTTC.